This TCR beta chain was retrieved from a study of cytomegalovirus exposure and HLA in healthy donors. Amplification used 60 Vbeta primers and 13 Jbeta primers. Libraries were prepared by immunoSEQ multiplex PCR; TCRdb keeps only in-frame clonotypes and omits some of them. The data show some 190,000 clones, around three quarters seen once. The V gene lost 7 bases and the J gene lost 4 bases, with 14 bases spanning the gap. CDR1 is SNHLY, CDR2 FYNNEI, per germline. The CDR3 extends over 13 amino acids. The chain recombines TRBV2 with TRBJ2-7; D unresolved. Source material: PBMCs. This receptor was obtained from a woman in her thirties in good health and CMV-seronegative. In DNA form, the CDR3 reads TGTGCCAGCAAACCGGGTATCACATACGAGCAGTACTTC. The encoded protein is CASKPGITYEQYF.